This is a list of T cell receptor beta chains from one sample in a study of T cell clones after liver transplantation. Profiling relied on immunoSEQ multiplex PCR, and the TCRdb table lists in-frame clones only, not all of them. The data contain over 50,000 clones, around 85% of them singletons. This material consisted of CD8+ T cells from blood, taken 12 months after liver transplant. Receptor source: a human patient who received a liver transplant. Some of these T cells may belong to the graft donor. CDR3s include the opening cysteine and the closing phenylalanine or tryptophan. Fields, in order: D gene, clone size, J gene, V gene, CDR3 DNA, CDR3 protein. The D gene is left open where the match is weak. Some rows mark clone size as missing; the rest say once, few, many or name a class of expanded clone.

D gene: TRBD1
clone size: -
J gene: TRBJ1-2
V gene: TRBV28
CDR3 DNA: TGTGCCAGCAGTTCCCGGGACAGGGATAATACTTTGAACTATGGCTACACCTTC
CDR3 protein: CASSSRDRDNTLNYGYTF

D gene: -
clone size: once
J gene: TRBJ2-7
V gene: TRBV27
CDR3 DNA: TGTGCCAGCAGCCGGGATCGATCCACCGGCTACGAGCAGTACTTC
CDR3 protein: CASSRDRSTGYEQYF

D gene: -
clone size: few
J gene: TRBJ1-1
V gene: TRBV5-1
CDR3 DNA: TGCGCCAGCAGCCGTCGAGGGGAGAACACTGAAGCTTTCTTT
CDR3 protein: CASSRRGENTEAFF

D gene: TRBD2
clone size: -
J gene: TRBJ2-7
V gene: TRBV11-1
CDR3 DNA: TGTGCCAGCAGCCCGACTAGCGGGACCTACGAGCAGTACTTC
CDR3 protein: CASSPTSGTYEQYF

D gene: -
clone size: -
J gene: TRBJ1-2
V gene: TRBV7-8
CDR3 DNA: TGTGCCAGCAGCTTAGCGGGGGGGGCGGGGTCCGGCTACACCTTC
CDR3 protein: CASSLAGGAGSGYTF

D gene: TRBD2
clone size: large
J gene: TRBJ2-3
V gene: TRBV6-5
CDR3 DNA: TGTGCCAGCAGTTTATTAACGGGAGGAGATACGCAGTATTTT
CDR3 protein: CASSLLTGGDTQYF

D gene: -
clone size: -
J gene: TRBJ1-5
V gene: TRBV7-9
CDR3 DNA: TGTGCCAGCAGCCTCTCCCTAGGCGGGAGCAATCAGCCCCAGCATTTT
CDR3 protein: CASSLSLGGSNQPQHF

D gene: -
clone size: -
J gene: TRBJ2-2
V gene: TRBV9
CDR3 DNA: TGTGCCAGCAGCGTAGTAGAGGGGGAGGCCGGGGAGCTGTTTTTT
CDR3 protein: CASSVVEGEAGELFF

D gene: TRBD2
clone size: -
J gene: TRBJ2-7
V gene: TRBV19
CDR3 DNA: TGTGCCAGTGCTTGGGGGTCGACTAGCGGGAGTTCCTACGAGCAGTACTTC
CDR3 protein: CASAWGSTSGSSYEQYF

D gene: -
clone size: once
J gene: TRBJ2-1
V gene: TRBV7-9
CDR3 DNA: TGTGCCAGCAGCCCTTCGTTAACTTACAATGAGCAGTTCTTC
CDR3 protein: CASSPSLTYNEQFF

D gene: TRBD2
clone size: once
J gene: TRBJ2-7
V gene: TRBV9
CDR3 DNA: TGTGCCAGCAGCGCGAAAACTAGCGGGAGTTCCTACGAGCAGTACTTC
CDR3 protein: CASSAKTSGSSYEQYF

D gene: -
clone size: -
J gene: TRBJ1-2
V gene: TRBV6-6
CDR3 DNA: TGTGCCAGCACCCCCACAGATAACTATGGCTACACCTTC
CDR3 protein: CASTPTDNYGYTF

D gene: -
clone size: -
J gene: TRBJ2-1
V gene: TRBV15
CDR3 DNA: TGTGCCACCAGCAGAGACGGGCCGTCCTACAATGAGCAGTTCTTC
CDR3 protein: CATSRDGPSYNEQFF

D gene: TRBD1
clone size: once
J gene: TRBJ1-1
V gene: TRBV7-9
CDR3 DNA: TGTGCCAGCAGCTTGCTACAGGGGCTCAAGGGTTCTGAAGCTTTCTTT
CDR3 protein: CASSLLQGLKGSEAFF

D gene: TRBD1
clone size: -
J gene: TRBJ1-5
V gene: TRBV29-1
CDR3 DNA: TGCAGCGTTTCCGGGACAGGGAGTAATAGCAATCAGCCCCAGCATTTT
CDR3 protein: CSVSGTGSNSNQPQHF

D gene: -
clone size: -
J gene: TRBJ2-5
V gene: TRBV21-1
CDR3 DNA: TGTGCCAGCAGCCCTCGAACGGGTAAATATGGGGCCCAGTACTTC
CDR3 protein: CASSPRTGKYGAQYF

D gene: -
clone size: -
J gene: TRBJ2-7
V gene: TRBV10-1
CDR3 DNA: TGCGCCAGCAGTGGGTTACTGAAGCCGGGCGAGCAGTACTTC
CDR3 protein: CASSGLLKPGEQYF

D gene: -
clone size: -
J gene: TRBJ1-2
V gene: TRBV30
CDR3 DNA: TGTGCCTGGAGTGTGGGGGGGATACGGGCAGGCACCTTC
CDR3 protein: CAWSVGGIRAGTF

D gene: TRBD2
clone size: -
J gene: TRBJ2-3
V gene: TRBV2
CDR3 DNA: TGTGCCTCCCAAGGACTAGCGGGAGGGGCAGATACGCAGTATTTT
CDR3 protein: CASQGLAGGADTQYF

D gene: TRBD2
clone size: once
J gene: TRBJ2-1
V gene: TRBV19
CDR3 DNA: TGTGCCAGTAGTATTACGGCGGGAGGCTACAATGAGCAGTTCTTC
CDR3 protein: CASSITAGGYNEQFF

D gene: -
clone size: once
J gene: TRBJ1-3
V gene: TRBV28
CDR3 DNA: TGTGCCAGCAGTTTGTGGCAGGGGAATGGAAACACCATATATTTT
CDR3 protein: CASSLWQGNGNTIYF

D gene: TRBD1
clone size: -
J gene: TRBJ2-5
V gene: TRBV5-1
CDR3 DNA: TGCGCCAGCAGCTTCGGGACAGGGGATGAGACCCAGTACTTC
CDR3 protein: CASSFGTGDETQYF

D gene: TRBD2
clone size: -
J gene: TRBJ2-1
V gene: TRBV10-1
CDR3 DNA: TGCGCCAGCAGTGAGTCAATAGCGGGAGAGTTCAATGAGCAGTTCTTC
CDR3 protein: CASSESIAGEFNEQFF

D gene: -
clone size: -
J gene: TRBJ2-5
V gene: TRBV6-5
CDR3 DNA: TGTGCCAGCAGTCTCCGGAGGAGATCACAAGAGACCCAGTACTTC
CDR3 protein: CASSLRRRSQETQYF

D gene: -
clone size: -
J gene: TRBJ2-1
V gene: TRBV7-6
CDR3 DNA: TGTGCCAGCAGCACCGAGCGGGCCATTAATGGCAATGAGCAGTTCTTC
CDR3 protein: CASSTERAINGNEQFF

D gene: TRBD2
clone size: -
J gene: TRBJ2-7
V gene: TRBV2
CDR3 DNA: TGTGCCAGCAGTCTCGGACTAGCGGGAGGGCCGTCCTACGAGCAGTACTTC
CDR3 protein: CASSLGLAGGPSYEQYF

D gene: TRBD2
clone size: -
J gene: TRBJ2-7
V gene: TRBV7-6
CDR3 DNA: TGTGCCAGCAGCTTAAAGGGGCAGTGGGAGGGAGGAATCCCCTACGAGCAGTACTTC
CDR3 protein: CASSLKGQWEGGIPYEQYF

D gene: -
clone size: -
J gene: TRBJ2-1
V gene: TRBV6-5
CDR3 DNA: TGTGCCAGCAGTTACTCGGGCGCAGGGAGTGAGCAGTTCTTC
CDR3 protein: CASSYSGAGSEQFF

D gene: TRBD2
clone size: once
J gene: TRBJ2-2
V gene: TRBV4-1
CDR3 DNA: TGCGCCAGCGGCAGCAGCGGGGGGAACACCGGGGAGCTGTTTTTT
CDR3 protein: CASGSSGGNTGELFF

D gene: -
clone size: -
J gene: TRBJ1-1
V gene: TRBV4-3
CDR3 DNA: TGCGCCAGCAGCCAAGAAGTGGGTCTCACGAACACTGAAGCTTTCTTT
CDR3 protein: CASSQEVGLTNTEAFF

D gene: TRBD1
clone size: -
J gene: TRBJ2-1
V gene: TRBV7-9
CDR3 DNA: TGTGCCAGCAGCCGGGACAGCTACAATGAGCAGTTCTTC
CDR3 protein: CASSRDSYNEQFF

D gene: -
clone size: -
J gene: TRBJ2-1
V gene: TRBV28
CDR3 DNA: TGTGCCAGCAGGGGGGCAGGGGAGACCCATGAGCAGTTCTTC
CDR3 protein: CASRGAGETHEQFF

D gene: -
clone size: -
J gene: TRBJ1-2
V gene: TRBV6-5
CDR3 DNA: TGTGCCAGCAGTTTTGCTCAGAGCTTCTATGGCTACACCTTC
CDR3 protein: CASSFAQSFYGYTF

D gene: -
clone size: -
J gene: TRBJ2-1
V gene: TRBV7-8
CDR3 DNA: TGTGCCAGCAGCTTAGGTCGGCTCGATGAGCAGTTCTTC
CDR3 protein: CASSLGRLDEQFF

D gene: -
clone size: few
J gene: TRBJ1-1
V gene: TRBV19
CDR3 DNA: TGTGCCAGTAGTATAGGGGGAACTAGGACAGAAGCTTTCTTT
CDR3 protein: CASSIGGTRTEAFF

D gene: -
clone size: -
J gene: TRBJ1-5
V gene: TRBV27
CDR3 DNA: TGTGCCAGCAGTTTACACAGGAACAATCAGCCCCAGCATTTT
CDR3 protein: CASSLHRNNQPQHF

D gene: -
clone size: -
J gene: TRBJ2-2
V gene: TRBV28
CDR3 DNA: TGTGCCAGCAGTCCGAGAGGGGGTAGCACCGGGGAGCTGTTTTTT
CDR3 protein: CASSPRGGSTGELFF

D gene: -
clone size: -
J gene: TRBJ2-1
V gene: TRBV6-4
CDR3 DNA: TGTGCCAGCAGTGTTATGCCGGGCTTCTCCTACAATGAGCAGTTCTTC
CDR3 protein: CASSVMPGFSYNEQFF

D gene: -
clone size: -
J gene: TRBJ2-1
V gene: TRBV10-2
CDR3 DNA: TGCGCCAGCAGGGCGGGACTTAGCTCCTACAATGAGCAGTTCTTC
CDR3 protein: CASRAGLSSYNEQFF

D gene: TRBD2
clone size: -
J gene: TRBJ2-7
V gene: TRBV14
CDR3 DNA: TGTGCCAGCAGTCCCTCCAGGCTAGCGGGCCCCTACGAGCAGTACTTC
CDR3 protein: CASSPSRLAGPYEQYF

D gene: -
clone size: -
J gene: TRBJ1-2
V gene: TRBV28
CDR3 DNA: TGTGCCAGCAGTTCGACACCCAACTATGGCTACACCTTC
CDR3 protein: CASSSTPNYGYTF

D gene: -
clone size: few
J gene: TRBJ2-7
V gene: TRBV18
CDR3 DNA: TGTGCCAGCTCACCGGGTGTCGAGCAGTACTTC
CDR3 protein: CASSPGVEQYF

D gene: -
clone size: -
J gene: TRBJ2-7
V gene: TRBV27
CDR3 DNA: TGTGCCAGCAGTTTCCCGACTAGGGTCTACGAGCAGTACTTC
CDR3 protein: CASSFPTRVYEQYF

D gene: -
clone size: -
J gene: TRBJ1-1
V gene: TRBV5-5
CDR3 DNA: TGTGCCAGCACCACGGTGGAGGGTTACACTGAAGCTTTCTTT
CDR3 protein: CASTTVEGYTEAFF

D gene: -
clone size: once
J gene: TRBJ1-2
V gene: TRBV2
CDR3 DNA: TGTGCCAGCAGTGAAGCGCCGTCAGGGAGCGAGTATGGCTACACCTTC
CDR3 protein: CASSEAPSGSEYGYTF

D gene: TRBD2
clone size: -
J gene: TRBJ2-3
V gene: TRBV4-1
CDR3 DNA: TGCGCCAGCAGCCAAGTGGGCCTCGCGGGAGGGAGCACAGATACGCAGTATTTT
CDR3 protein: CASSQVGLAGGSTDTQYF